This T cell receptor (beta chain) was sequenced in a study of human T cells and chemical hapten exposure. The sample's time point: pre-sensitization, week 0. The treatment denotes: therapeutic diphenylcyclopropenone sensitization with weekly scalp DPC. Germline V lookup: CDR1 SGHTA, CDR2 FQGNSA. The CDR3 spans 15 residues. Original processing notes: Per-sample TCR counts ranged from 23,224 to 690,600, median 95,638. TCRdb processed the RACE reads anew with MiXCR; each CDR3 protein has one entry. TCRdb's processing, not the study's, gives the V and J calls here. Among 300,000 to 400,000 distinct CDR3 sequences listed, 4% to 6% were seen once. The table lists this clonotype with a few counts. The junction departs from germline at one end; a sequencing error may be responsible.

This TCR was recovered from a woman aged 50 to 65 with alopecia areata. Some clones in this sample may be carry-over from other donors' samples. The J gene is TRBJ2-6, the V gene TRBV7-2; D gene unclear. The sample here was whole blood, taken in connection with sensitization to the hapten diphenylcyclopropenone (DPC). In nucleotides, the CDR3 is TGTGCCAGCAGTACCGCCCGCTCTCGGGCCAACGTCCTGACTTTC. Amino acids: CASSTARSRANVLTF.